The clone carrying this T cell receptor (beta chain) has ten or more counts. From the 5' RACE reads, TCRdb called clonotypes with MiXCR, one entry per CDR3 protein. The sample holds about 130,000 distinct CDR3 sequences, around 6.3% seen once. The entry originates in a study of T cells after yellow fever vaccination. Study-wide context: Any fraction with a low cell number was prepared using SMART-Seq v4 Ultra Low Input.

Trimming cost V 2 bases and J 12 bases; bases outside gene matches: 15. Germline CDR1 KGHDR, CDR2 SFDVKD. The CDR3 consists of 17 residues. The sequence derives from a man younger than 40 who received the YFV17D yellow fever vaccine. The rearrangement joins TRBV24-1 to TRBJ2-1; 10 positions match TRBD1. Source: CD4+ T cells sorted from PBMCs, taken 10 days after the yellow fever booster vaccination. CDR3 amino acids: CATSDSGYTGQGIGQFF. In DNA form, the CDR3 reads TGTGCCACCAGTGATTCCGGATACACGGGACAGGGGATCGGGCAGTTCTTC.